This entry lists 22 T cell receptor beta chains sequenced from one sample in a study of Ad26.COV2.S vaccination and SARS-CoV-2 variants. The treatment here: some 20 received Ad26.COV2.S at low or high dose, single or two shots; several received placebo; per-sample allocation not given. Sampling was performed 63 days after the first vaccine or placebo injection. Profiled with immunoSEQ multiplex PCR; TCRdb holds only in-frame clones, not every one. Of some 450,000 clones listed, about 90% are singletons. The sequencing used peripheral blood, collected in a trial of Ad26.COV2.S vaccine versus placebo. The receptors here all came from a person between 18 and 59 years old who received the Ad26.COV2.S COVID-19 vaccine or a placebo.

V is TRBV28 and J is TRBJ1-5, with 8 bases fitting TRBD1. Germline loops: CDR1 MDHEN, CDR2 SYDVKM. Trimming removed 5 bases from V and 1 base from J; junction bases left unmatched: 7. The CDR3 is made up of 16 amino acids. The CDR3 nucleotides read TGTGCCAGCAGTACTCGGACAGGGTGGAGCAATCAGCCCCAGCATTTT. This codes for CASSTRTGWSNQPQHF.

The CDR3 nucleotides are TGTGCCAGCAGCCACCGCACCCGGACACTCCAAGAGACCCAGTACTTC. Amino acids: CASSHRTRTLQETQYF. The chain employs TRBV14 and TRBJ2-5; perhaps TRBD1 as D (5 bases). This CDR3 contains 16 residues. The ends were cut back, 3 bases at V and 1 base at J, with 15 bases in the middle. Looked up from germline, CDR1 is SGHDN and CDR2 is FVKESK.

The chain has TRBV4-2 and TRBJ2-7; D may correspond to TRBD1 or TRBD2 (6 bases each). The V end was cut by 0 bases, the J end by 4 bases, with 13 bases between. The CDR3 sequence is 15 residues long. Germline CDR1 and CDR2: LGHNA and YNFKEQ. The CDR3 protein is CASSQEEGRGYEQYF. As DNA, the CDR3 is TGTGCCAGCAGCCAAGAGGAGGGCAGGGGATACGAGCAGTACTTC.

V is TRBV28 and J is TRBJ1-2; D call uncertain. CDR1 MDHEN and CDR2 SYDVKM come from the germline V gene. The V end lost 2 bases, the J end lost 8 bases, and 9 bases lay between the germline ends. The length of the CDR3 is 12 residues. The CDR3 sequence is CASSLAVGGYTF. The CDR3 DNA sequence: TGTGCCAGCAGTTTAGCGGTGGGGGGCTACACCTTC.

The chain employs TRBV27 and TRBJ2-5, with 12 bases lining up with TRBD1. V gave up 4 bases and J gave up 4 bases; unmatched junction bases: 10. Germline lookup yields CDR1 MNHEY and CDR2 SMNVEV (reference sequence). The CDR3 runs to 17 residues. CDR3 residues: CASSSLPGQGAAETQYF. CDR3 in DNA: TGTGCCAGCAGTTCCCTCCCGGGACAGGGGGCTGCAGAGACCCAGTACTTC.

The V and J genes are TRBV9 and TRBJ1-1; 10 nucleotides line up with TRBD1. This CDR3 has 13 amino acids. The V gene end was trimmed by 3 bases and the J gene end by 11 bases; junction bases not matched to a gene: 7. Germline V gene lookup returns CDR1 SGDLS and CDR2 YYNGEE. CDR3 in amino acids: CASSATGTGEAFF. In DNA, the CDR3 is TGTGCCAGCAGCGCGACCGGGACAGGGGAGGCTTTCTTT.

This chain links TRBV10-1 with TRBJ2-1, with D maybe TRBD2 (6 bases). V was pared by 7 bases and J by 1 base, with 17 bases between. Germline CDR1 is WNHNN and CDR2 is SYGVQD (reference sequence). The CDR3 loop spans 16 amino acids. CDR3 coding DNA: TGCGCCAGCAAACTAGCTTACGTCCTTTCCTACAATGAGCAGTTCTTC. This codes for CASKLAYVLSYNEQFF.

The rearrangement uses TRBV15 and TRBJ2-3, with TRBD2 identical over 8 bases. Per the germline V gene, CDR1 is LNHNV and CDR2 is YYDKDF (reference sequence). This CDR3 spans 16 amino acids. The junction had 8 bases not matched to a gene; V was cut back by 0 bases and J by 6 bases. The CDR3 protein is CATSRDPAGDRDTQYF. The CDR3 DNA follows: TGTGCCACCAGCAGAGATCCAGCGGGAGACCGGGATACGCAGTATTTT.

CDR3 DNA: TGTGCCTGGACCGGGGGCCATAGCTCCTACAATGAGCAGTTCTTC. Amino acids: CAWTGGHSSYNEQFF. This sequence joins TRBV30 and TRBJ2-1; D tentatively fits TRBD1 or TRBD2 (6 bases each). This CDR3 region has 15 residues. V lost 4 bases to trimming and J lost 0 bases, with 13 bases between them. CDR1 GTSNPN and CDR2 SVGIG come from the germline V gene (reference sequence).

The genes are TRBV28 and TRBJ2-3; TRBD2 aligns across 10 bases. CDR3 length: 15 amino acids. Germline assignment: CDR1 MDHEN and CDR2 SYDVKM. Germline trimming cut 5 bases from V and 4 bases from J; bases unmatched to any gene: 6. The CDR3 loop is CASSSLAGGPDTQYF. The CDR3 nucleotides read TGTGCCAGCAGTAGCTTAGCGGGAGGTCCAGATACGCAGTATTTT. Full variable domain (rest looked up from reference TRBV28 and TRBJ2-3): DVKVTQSSRYLVKRTGEKVFLECVQDMDHENMFWYRQDPGLGLRLIYFSYDVKMKEKGDIPEGYSVSREKKERFSLILESASTNQTSMYLCASSSLAGGPDTQYFGPGTRLTVL.

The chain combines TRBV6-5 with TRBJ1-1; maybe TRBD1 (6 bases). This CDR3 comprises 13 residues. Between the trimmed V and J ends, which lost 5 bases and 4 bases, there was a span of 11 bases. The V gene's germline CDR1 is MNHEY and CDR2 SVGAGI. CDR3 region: CASSTGLATEAFF. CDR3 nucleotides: TGTGCCAGCAGTACAGGGCTGGCCACTGAAGCTTTCTTT.

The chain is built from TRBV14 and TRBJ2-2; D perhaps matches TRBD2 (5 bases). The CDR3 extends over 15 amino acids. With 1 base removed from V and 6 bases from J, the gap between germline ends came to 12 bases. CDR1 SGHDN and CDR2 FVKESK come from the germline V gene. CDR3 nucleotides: TGTGCCAGCAGCCAAGCGGGAAGTTCGGCCGGGGAGCTGTTTTTT. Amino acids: CASSQAGSSAGELFF.

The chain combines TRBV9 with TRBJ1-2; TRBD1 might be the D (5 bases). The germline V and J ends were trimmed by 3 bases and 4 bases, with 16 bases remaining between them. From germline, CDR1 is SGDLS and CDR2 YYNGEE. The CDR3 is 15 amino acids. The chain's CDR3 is CASSAEVGTFYGYTF. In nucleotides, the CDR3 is TGTGCCAGCAGCGCGGAGGTTGGGACCTTCTATGGCTACACCTTC.

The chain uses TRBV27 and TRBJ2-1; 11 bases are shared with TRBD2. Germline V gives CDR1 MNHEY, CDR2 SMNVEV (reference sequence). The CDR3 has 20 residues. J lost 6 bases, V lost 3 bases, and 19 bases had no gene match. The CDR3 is CASSFVAEGELAGGPNEQFF. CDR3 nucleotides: TGTGCCAGCAGTTTCGTGGCAGAGGGGGAGTTAGCGGGAGGGCCCAATGAGCAGTTCTTC.

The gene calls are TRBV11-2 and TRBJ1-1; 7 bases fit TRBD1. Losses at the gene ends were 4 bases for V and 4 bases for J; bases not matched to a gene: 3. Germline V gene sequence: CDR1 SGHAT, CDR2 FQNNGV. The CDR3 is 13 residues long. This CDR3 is CASSSQGSTEAFF. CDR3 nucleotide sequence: TGTGCCAGCAGCTCACAGGGGAGCACTGAAGCTTTCTTT.

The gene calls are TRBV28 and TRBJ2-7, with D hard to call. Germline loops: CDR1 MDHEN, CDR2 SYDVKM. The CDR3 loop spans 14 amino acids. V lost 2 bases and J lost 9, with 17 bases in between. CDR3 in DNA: TGTGCCAGCAGTTTAAACCAGGCCCCCACCGGGCAGTACTTC. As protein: CASSLNQAPTGQYF.

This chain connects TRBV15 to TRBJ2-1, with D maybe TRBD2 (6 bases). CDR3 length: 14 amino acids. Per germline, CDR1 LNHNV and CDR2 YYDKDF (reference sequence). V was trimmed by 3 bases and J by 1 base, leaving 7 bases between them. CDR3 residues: CATSSGTSYNEQFF. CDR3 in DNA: TGTGCCACCAGCAGCGGGACTTCCTACAATGAGCAGTTCTTC.

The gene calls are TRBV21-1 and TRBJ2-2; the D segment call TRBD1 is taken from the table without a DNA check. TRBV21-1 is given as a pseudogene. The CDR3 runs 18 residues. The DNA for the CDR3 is TGTGCCAGCAGCGGACAGGGGGCGTATTTGGTCAACACCGGGGAGCTGTTTTTT. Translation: CASSGQGAYLVNTGELFF.

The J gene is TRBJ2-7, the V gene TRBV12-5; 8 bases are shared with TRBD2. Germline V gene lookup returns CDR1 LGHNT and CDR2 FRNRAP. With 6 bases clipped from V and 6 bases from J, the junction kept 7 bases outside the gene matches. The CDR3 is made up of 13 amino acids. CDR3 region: CASGPSGSGEQYF. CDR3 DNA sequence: TGTGCTAGTGGCCCAAGCGGGAGCGGCGAGCAGTACTTC.

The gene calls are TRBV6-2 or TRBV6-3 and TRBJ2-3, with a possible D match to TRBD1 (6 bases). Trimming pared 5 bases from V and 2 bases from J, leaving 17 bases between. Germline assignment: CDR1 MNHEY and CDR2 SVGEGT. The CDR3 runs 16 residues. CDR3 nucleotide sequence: TGTGCCAGCAGTCCCGGGACAACTATTACCACAGATACGCAGTATTTT. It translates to CASSPGTTITTDTQYF.

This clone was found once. The CDR3 bases are TGTGCCAGCAGTAACAGGGGGCCCTACGAGCAGTACTTC. This translates into CASSNRGPYEQYF. V and J are TRBV27 and TRBJ2-7, with 9 bases lining up with TRBD1. There are 13 residues in the CDR3. Unmatched junction bases numbered 1, after V lost 5 bases and J lost 2 bases. The germline V gene encodes CDR1 MNHEY and CDR2 SMNVEV (reference sequence).

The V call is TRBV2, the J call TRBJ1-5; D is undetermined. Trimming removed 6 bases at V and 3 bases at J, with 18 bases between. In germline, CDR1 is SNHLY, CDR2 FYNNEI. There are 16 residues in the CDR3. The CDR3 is CASSDSSRAVNQPQHF. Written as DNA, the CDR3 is TGTGCCAGCAGCGATTCGTCCCGGGCCGTCAATCAGCCCCAGCATTTT.